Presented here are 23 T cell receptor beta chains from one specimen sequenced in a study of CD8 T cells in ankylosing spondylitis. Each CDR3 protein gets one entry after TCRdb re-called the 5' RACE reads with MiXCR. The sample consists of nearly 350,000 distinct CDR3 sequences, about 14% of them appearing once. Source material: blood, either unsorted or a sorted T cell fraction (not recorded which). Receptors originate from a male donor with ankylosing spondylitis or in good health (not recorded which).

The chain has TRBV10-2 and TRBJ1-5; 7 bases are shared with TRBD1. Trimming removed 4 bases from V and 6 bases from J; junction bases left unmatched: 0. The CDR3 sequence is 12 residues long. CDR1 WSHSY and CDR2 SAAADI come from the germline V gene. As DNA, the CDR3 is TGCGCCAGCAGTGCAGGGGGTCAGCCCCAGCATTTT. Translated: CASSAGGQPQHF.

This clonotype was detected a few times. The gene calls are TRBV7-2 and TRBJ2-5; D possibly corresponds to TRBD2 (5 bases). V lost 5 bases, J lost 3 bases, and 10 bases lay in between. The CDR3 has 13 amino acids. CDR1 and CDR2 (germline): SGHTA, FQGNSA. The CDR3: CASSPVGEETQYF. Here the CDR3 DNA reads TGTGCCAGCAGCCCAGTGGGAGAAGAGACCCAGTACTTC.

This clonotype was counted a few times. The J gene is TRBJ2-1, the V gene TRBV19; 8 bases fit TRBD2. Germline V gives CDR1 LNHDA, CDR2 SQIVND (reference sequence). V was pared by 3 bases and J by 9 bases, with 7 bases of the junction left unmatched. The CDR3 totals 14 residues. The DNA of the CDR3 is TGTGCCAGTAGTATTGTTAGCGGGGTTGGTGAGCAGTTCTTC. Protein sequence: CASSIVSGVGEQFF.

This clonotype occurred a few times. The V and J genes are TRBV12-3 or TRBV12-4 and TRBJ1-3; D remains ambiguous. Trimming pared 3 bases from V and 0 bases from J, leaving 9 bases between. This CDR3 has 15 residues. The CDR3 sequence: CASSFDAYSGNTIYF. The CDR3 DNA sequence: TGTGCCAGCAGTTTTGACGCGTACTCTGGAAACACCATATATTTT.

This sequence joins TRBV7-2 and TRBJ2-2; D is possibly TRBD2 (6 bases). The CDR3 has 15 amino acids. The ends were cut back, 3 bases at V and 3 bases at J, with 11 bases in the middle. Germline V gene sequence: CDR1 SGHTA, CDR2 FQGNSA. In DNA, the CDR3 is TGTGCCAGCAGCTTTTCTACTAGCCACACCGGGGAGCTGTTTTTT. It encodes CASSFSTSHTGELFF. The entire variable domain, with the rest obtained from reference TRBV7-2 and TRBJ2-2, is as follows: GAGVSQSPSNKVTEKGKDVELRCDPISGHTALYWYRQSLGQGLEFLIYFQGNSAPDKSGLPSDRFSAERTGGSVSTLTIQRTQQEDSAVYLCASSFSTSHTGELFFGEGSRLTVL.

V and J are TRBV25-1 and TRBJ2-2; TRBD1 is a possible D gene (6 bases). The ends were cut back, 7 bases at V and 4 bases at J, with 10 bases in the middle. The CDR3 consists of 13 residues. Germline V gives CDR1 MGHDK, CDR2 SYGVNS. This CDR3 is CASKGVGTGELFF. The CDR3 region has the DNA TGTGCCAGCAAGGGGGTTGGCACCGGGGAGCTGTTTTTT.

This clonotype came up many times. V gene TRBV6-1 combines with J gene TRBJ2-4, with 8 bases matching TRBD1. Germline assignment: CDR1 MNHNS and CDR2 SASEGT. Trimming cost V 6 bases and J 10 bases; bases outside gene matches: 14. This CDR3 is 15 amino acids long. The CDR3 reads CASSPSMDRASIQYF. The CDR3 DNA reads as TGTGCCAGCAGCCCCTCGATGGACAGGGCAAGTATTCAGTACTTC.

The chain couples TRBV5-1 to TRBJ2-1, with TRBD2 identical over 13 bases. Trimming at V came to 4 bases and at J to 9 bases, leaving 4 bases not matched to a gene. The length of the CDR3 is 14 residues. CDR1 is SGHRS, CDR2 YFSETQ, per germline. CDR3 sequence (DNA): TGCGCCAGCAGCCGCGGGACTAGCGGGACTGAGCAGTTCTTC. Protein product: CASSRGTSGTEQFF.

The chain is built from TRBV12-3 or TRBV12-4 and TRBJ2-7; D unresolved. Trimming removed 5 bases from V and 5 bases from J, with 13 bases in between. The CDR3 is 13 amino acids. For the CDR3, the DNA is TGTGCCAGCAGTCCCCGCCGGACGGACGAGCAGTACTTC. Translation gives CASSPRRTDEQYF.

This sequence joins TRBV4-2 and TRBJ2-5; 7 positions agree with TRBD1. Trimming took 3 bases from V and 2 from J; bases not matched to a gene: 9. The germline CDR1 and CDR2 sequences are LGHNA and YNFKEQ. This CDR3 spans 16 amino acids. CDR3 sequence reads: CASSQQHTGQQETQYF. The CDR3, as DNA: TGTGCCAGCAGCCAGCAGCACACGGGACAGCAAGAGACCCAGTACTTC.

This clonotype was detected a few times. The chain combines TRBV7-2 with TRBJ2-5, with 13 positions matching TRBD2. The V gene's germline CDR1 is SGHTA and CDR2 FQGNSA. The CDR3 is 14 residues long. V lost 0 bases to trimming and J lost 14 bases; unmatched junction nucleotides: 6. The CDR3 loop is CASSLAPGTSGVYF. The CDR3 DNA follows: TGTGCCAGCAGCTTAGCTCCTGGGACTAGCGGGGTCTACTTC.

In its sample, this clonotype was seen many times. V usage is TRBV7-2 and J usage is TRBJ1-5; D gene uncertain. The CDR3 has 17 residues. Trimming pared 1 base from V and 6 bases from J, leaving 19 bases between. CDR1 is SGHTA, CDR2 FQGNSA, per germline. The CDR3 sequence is CASSLGLKGSGGQPQHF. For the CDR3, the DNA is TGTGCCAGCAGCTTAGGGTTAAAGGGCTCAGGAGGTCAGCCCCAGCATTTT.

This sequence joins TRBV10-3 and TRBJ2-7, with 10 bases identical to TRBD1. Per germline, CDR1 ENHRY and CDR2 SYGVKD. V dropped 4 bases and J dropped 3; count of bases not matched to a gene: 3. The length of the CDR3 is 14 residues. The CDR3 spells CAISVRDRGYEQYF. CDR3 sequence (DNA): TGTGCCATCAGTGTAAGGGACAGGGGCTACGAGCAGTACTTC.

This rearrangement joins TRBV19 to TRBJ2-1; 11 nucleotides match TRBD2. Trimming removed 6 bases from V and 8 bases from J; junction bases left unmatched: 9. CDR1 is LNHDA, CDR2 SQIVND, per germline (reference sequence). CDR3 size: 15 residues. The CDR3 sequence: CASRLTSGGRDEQFF. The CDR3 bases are TGTGCCAGTAGACTAACTAGCGGGGGTCGGGATGAGCAGTTCTTC.

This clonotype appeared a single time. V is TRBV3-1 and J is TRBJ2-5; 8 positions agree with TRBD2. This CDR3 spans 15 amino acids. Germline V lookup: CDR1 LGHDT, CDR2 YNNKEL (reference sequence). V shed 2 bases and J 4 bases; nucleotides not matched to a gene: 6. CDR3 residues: CASSQHTAGGETQYF. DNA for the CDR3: TGTGCCAGCAGCCAACATACTGCGGGAGGAGAGACCCAGTACTTC.

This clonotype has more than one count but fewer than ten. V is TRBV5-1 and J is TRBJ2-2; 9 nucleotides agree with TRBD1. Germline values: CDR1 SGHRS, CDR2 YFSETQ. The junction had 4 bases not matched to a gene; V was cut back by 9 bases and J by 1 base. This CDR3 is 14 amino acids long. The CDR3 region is CATGQGLNTGELFF. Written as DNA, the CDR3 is TGCGCCACCGGACAGGGGCTGAACACCGGGGAGCTGTTTTTT.

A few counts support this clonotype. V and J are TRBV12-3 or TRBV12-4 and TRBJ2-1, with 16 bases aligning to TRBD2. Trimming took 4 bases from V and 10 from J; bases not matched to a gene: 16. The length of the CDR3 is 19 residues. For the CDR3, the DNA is TGTGCCAGCAGTTCCTATCCCGGGACTAGCGGGGGGGCCTCATCCGAGCAGTTCTTC. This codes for CASSSYPGTSGGASSEQFF.

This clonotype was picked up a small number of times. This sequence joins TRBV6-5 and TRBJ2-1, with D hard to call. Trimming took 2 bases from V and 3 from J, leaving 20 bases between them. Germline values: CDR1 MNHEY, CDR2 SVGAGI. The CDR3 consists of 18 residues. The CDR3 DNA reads TGTGCCAGCAGTTACCCCCTGGTAGGAGCTCACAACTACAATGAGCAGTTCTTC. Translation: CASSYPLVGAHNYNEQFF.

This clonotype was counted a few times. DNA for the CDR3: TGTGCCAGCAGTTTAGATCAGACGATGATTTACGAGCAGTACTTC. Translating it yields CASSLDQTMIYEQYF. V is TRBV12-3 or TRBV12-4 and J is TRBJ2-7; no reliable D call. This CDR3 spans 15 amino acids. The V and J ends lost 1 base and 4 bases respectively, with 14 bases between them.

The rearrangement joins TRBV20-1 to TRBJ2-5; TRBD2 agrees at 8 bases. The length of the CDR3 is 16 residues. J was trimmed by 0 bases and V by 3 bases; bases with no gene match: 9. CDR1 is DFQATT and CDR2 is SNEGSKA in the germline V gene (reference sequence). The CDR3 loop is CSASLDPGGYQETQYF. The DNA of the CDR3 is TGCAGTGCTAGTCTGGATCCGGGAGGGTACCAAGAGACCCAGTACTTC.

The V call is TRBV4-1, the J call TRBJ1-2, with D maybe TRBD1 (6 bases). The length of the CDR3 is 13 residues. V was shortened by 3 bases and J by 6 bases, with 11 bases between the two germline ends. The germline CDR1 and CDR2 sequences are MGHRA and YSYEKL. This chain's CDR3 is CASSQIGQHGYTF. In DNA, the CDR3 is TGCGCCAGCAGCCAGATCGGACAGCATGGCTACACCTTC.

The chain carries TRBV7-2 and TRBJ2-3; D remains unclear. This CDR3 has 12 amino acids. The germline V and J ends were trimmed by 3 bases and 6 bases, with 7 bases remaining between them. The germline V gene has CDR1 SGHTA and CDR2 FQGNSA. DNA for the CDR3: TGTGCCAGCAGCTTCCGCTTCGATACGCAGTATTTT. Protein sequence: CASSFRFDTQYF.

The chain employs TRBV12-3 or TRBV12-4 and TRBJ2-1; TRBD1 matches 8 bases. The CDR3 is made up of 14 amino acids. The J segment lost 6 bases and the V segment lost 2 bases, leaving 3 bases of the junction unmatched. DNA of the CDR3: TGTGCCAGCAGTTTAATCACAGGGGGCAATGAGCAGTTCTTC. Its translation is CASSLITGGNEQFF.